The 26 T cell receptor beta chains below all came from one sample that was sequenced in a study of blood T cells in healthy people across ages. The second PCR ran 7 to 11 cycles with a sample-barcoded 5' primer and J-beta primers. One entry per CDR3 protein, called by TCRdb with MiXCR from the 5' RACE reads. The sample carries 650,000 to 1,000,000 distinct CDR3 sequences, about 37% recorded once. Source material: blood. These receptors all come from a man between 18 and 29 years old in good health.

This sequence joins TRBV5-1 and TRBJ2-7; D uncertain. The CDR3 length is 13 residues. The V and J ends lost 7 bases and 4 bases respectively, with 15 bases between them. Germline V gene lookup returns CDR1 SGHRS and CDR2 YFSETQ. The CDR3 protein is CASRQSQGYEQYF. CDR3 bases: TGCGCCAGCCGTCAATCGCAAGGATACGAGCAGTACTTC.

About this clonotype: Since no conserved phenylalanine or tryptophan closes the CDR3, a read error is the likely cause. The chain couples TRBV20-1 to TRBJ2-1; 9 bases align to TRBD2. With 0 bases clipped from V and 4 bases from J, the junction kept 4 bases outside the gene matches. The V gene's germline CDR1 is DFQATT and CDR2 SNEGSKA (reference sequence). There are 15 residues in the CDR3. The CDR3 loop reads CSARDPSGGYNEQFS. In DNA form, the CDR3 reads TGCAGTGCTAGAGATCCCAGCGGGGGGTACAATGAGCAGTTCTCC.

The sample holds a few counts of this clonotype. A much larger clone lies one base from this, so it may be a read error. The chain is built from TRBV12-3 or TRBV12-4 and TRBJ2-1; D remains ambiguous. The J call is in doubt because the DNA end fits TRBJ2-7 better. The length of the CDR3 is 11 residues. CDR3 nucleotides: TGTGCCAGCAGTTCCCACAATGAGCAGTACTTC. Its protein is CASSSHNEQYF.

This clonotype was detected many times. This chain links TRBV10-3 with TRBJ2-1; 12 positions agree with TRBD2. Trimming removed 3 bases from V and 6 bases from J; junction bases left unmatched: 9. Germline V gene lookup returns CDR1 ENHRY and CDR2 SYGVKD. This CDR3 is 17 amino acids long. CDR3 sequence (DNA): TGTGCCATCAGTGAACCAGAGACTAGCGGGGGATCCAATGAGCAGTTCTTC. Its translation is CAISEPETSGGSNEQFF.

This clonotype was recorded many times. The chain uses TRBV20-1 and TRBJ2-5, with D uncertain. Looked up from germline, CDR1 is DFQATT and CDR2 is SNEGSKA (reference sequence). The V and J ends lost 3 bases and 5 bases respectively, with 10 bases between them. This CDR3 has 12 residues. The CDR3: CSASSSRETQYF. CDR3 sequence (DNA): TGCAGTGCTAGTAGTAGTAGGGAGACCCAGTACTTC.

The rearrangement joins TRBV6-5 to TRBJ2-1; D is perhaps TRBD1 (5 bases). Germline V gene data show CDR1 as MNHEY and CDR2 as SVGAGI. V gave up 0 bases and J gave up 4 bases, with 13 bases separating them. The CDR3 totals 16 residues. The CDR3 region has the DNA TGTGCCAGCAGTTACTCGTACAGGCAAATTTACAATGAGCAGTTCTTC. It specifies CASSYSYRQIYNEQFF.

This clonotype turned up a few times. The chain uses TRBV7-9 and TRBJ1-1; 8 bases align to TRBD1. V lost 9 bases to trimming and J lost 1 base; unmatched junction nucleotides: 7. The CDR3 contains 14 residues. From germline, CDR1 is SEHNR and CDR2 FQNEAQ (reference sequence). The CDR3 loop reads CASAQGAQNTEAFF. The CDR3 coding sequence is TGTGCCAGTGCGCAGGGGGCACAGAACACTGAAGCTTTCTTT.

This clonotype has more than one count but fewer than ten. The V and J genes are TRBV6-2 or TRBV6-3 and TRBJ2-7; tentatively, D is TRBD2 (5 bases). CDR3 length: 14 residues. CDR1 and CDR2 (germline): MNHEY, SVGEGT. V was cut by 7 bases and J by 4 bases, with 17 bases left in between. CDR3 protein: CASNRRTRPYEQYF. For the CDR3, the DNA is TGTGCCAGCAATAGACGGACTCGTCCATACGAGCAGTACTTC.

This clonotype was picked up a small number of times. This chain joins TRBV9 and TRBJ1-1, with no clear D. The V gene lost 3 bases and the J gene lost 8 bases, with 11 bases spanning the gap. Germline V gene data show CDR1 as SGDLS and CDR2 as YYNGEE. The CDR3 spans 12 residues. The CDR3 spells CASSEFAGEAFF. CDR3 sequence (DNA): TGTGCCAGCAGCGAGTTCGCGGGCGAAGCTTTCTTT.

The gene calls are TRBV20-1 and TRBJ1-1, with 7 bases fitting TRBD1. CDR1 is DFQATT, CDR2 SNEGSKA, per germline (reference sequence). Unmatched junction bases numbered 8, after V lost 6 bases and J lost 7 bases. This CDR3 has 12 residues. CDR3 region: CSASQGTYEAFF. CDR3 bases: TGCAGTGCCTCACAGGGGACCTATGAAGCTTTCTTT.

The CDR3 loop reads CSAKPGTADYSNQPQHF. The CDR3 DNA follows: TGCAGTGCTAAGCCCGGGACAGCCGATTATAGCAATCAGCCCCAGCATTTT. The chain employs TRBV20-1 and TRBJ1-5, with TRBD1 identical over 7 bases. Germline V gene sequence: CDR1 DFQATT, CDR2 SNEGSKA (reference sequence). Trimming took 4 bases from V and 0 from J; bases not matched to a gene: 12. This CDR3 is 17 amino acids long.

This clonotype was recorded once. One end of the junction does not line up with germline, which may come from a read error. The chain joins TRBV20-1 to TRBJ1-4; 7 bases are a match to TRBD1. CDR1 is DFQATT and CDR2 is SNEGSKA in the germline V gene (reference sequence). CDR3 size: 14 residues. The CDR3 sequence is CGAPNRGEDEKLFF. CDR3 DNA sequence: TGCGGTGCCCCAAACAGGGGAGAGGATGAAAAACTGTTTTTT.

As for this clonotype: A junction end diverges from the germline sequence, so it may reflect a read error. The rearrangement uses TRBV9 and TRBJ2-1; D possibly uses TRBD1 or TRBD2 (5 bases each). CDR3 length: 14 amino acids. The germline V gene has CDR1 SGDLS and CDR2 YYNGEE. CDR3 bases: TGTGCCGGCAGCGTAGGGACCACCCAAGAGACCCAGTTCTTC. It yields the protein CAGSVGTTQETQFF.

This clonotype showed up just a few times. This chain links TRBV4-1 with TRBJ1-2; a weak D match, TRBD1 (5 bases). This CDR3 has 20 amino acids. Between the trimmed V and J ends, which lost 4 bases and 2 bases, there was a span of 29 bases. Germline values: CDR1 MGHRA, CDR2 YSYEKL. The CDR3 DNA reads TGCGCCAGCAGCCGGCAGGCAGGGCCCTTTAGAACGACAGCGAACTATGGCTACACCTTC. Protein sequence: CASSRQAGPFRTTANYGYTF.

The chain is built from TRBV20-1 and TRBJ2-3; 9 bases line up with TRBD2. There are 15 residues in the CDR3. V lost 5 bases to trimming and J lost 1 base; unmatched junction nucleotides: 7. Looked up from germline, CDR1 is DFQATT and CDR2 is SNEGSKA (reference sequence). CDR3 sequence (DNA): TGCAGTGCTGGTTCTAGCGGGGCAGGCACAGATACGCAGTATTTT. It translates to CSAGSSGAGTDTQYF.

The rearrangement uses TRBV7-9 and TRBJ1-6, with D tentatively TRBD1 (5 bases). CDR1 SEHNR and CDR2 FQNEAQ come from the germline V gene (reference sequence). The V gene lost 4 bases and the J gene lost 8 bases, with 15 bases spanning the gap. The CDR3 has 15 residues. The CDR3 reads CASSSLKGRDSPLHF. The DNA for the CDR3 is TGTGCCAGCAGCTCCTTAAAGGGGAGGGATTCACCCCTCCACTTT.

Only a few counts were recorded for this clonotype. The chain is built from TRBV7-9 and TRBJ1-2; TRBD1 aligns across 10 bases. The trim removed 0 bases at V and 6 bases at J, leaving 7 bases unmatched. Germline V gene data show CDR1 as SEHNR and CDR2 as FQNEAQ (reference sequence). This CDR3 comprises 16 residues. The CDR3 DNA reads TGTGCCAGCAGCTTAGCCAGAAGACAGGGGGCGCATGGCTACACCTTC. Translation gives CASSLARRQGAHGYTF.

This CDR3 is CSARDLGGYDTGELFF. The CDR3 DNA is TGCAGTGCTAGAGATCTGGGGGGGTACGACACCGGGGAGCTGTTTTTT. This rearrangement joins TRBV20-1 to TRBJ2-2, with 7 bases aligning to TRBD2. CDR1 is DFQATT and CDR2 is SNEGSKA in the germline V gene (reference sequence). This CDR3 has 16 residues. The V segment lost 0 bases and the J segment 3 bases; nucleotides outside the gene matches: 7.

The chain links TRBV20-1 to TRBJ1-1, with 7 bases lining up with TRBD1. Per the germline V gene, CDR1 is DFQATT and CDR2 is SNEGSKA (reference sequence). The CDR3 runs to 16 residues. The junction had 11 bases not matched to a gene; V was cut back by 3 bases and J by 1 base. The CDR3 region has the DNA TGCAGTGCTAGCCCCACCTCACAGGGGACGAACACTGAAGCTTTCTTT. Its protein product is CSASPTSQGTNTEAFF.

With regard to this clonotype: One junction end disagrees with the germline gene, perhaps due to a read error. The chain has TRBV9 and TRBJ2-3; a weak D match, TRBD1 (7 bases). The germline CDR1 and CDR2 sequences are SGDLS and YYNGEE. The CDR3 contains 20 residues. CDR3 in DNA: TGTGCCAGCAGCCCTCCTAGCCAGGGGGGCGCCTCCCTACCCACAGATACGCGGTATTTT. This codes for CASSPPSQGGASLPTDTRYF.

Only a few counts were recorded for this clonotype. This sequence may be a read error, since a much larger clone differs from it by one base. This chain connects TRBV10-3 to TRBJ2-7, with a possible D match to TRBD2 (6 bases). The CDR3 totals 14 residues. The germline V gene has CDR1 ENHRY and CDR2 SYGVKD. V was trimmed by 2 bases and J by 5 bases, leaving 13 bases between them. CDR3 nucleotides: TGTGCCATCAGTGAGGCGGGAAGTTGGAACGAGCAGTACTTC. Encoded protein: CAISEAGSWNEQYF.

This clonotype was counted a single time. One end of the junction is discordant with germline, which a read error may explain. V gene TRBV3-1 combines with J gene TRBJ1-2; D is uncertain. CDR1 LGHDT and CDR2 YNNKEL come from the germline V gene (reference sequence). The CDR3 is 12 residues long. Written as DNA, the CDR3 is TGTGCCGGCAGCCAAGGGCAGTATGGCTACACCTTC. Protein sequence: CAGSQGQYGYTF.

This clonotype was observed a few times. This chain uses TRBV20-1 with TRBJ2-7, with D possibly TRBD2 on 5 matching bases. The V gene's germline CDR1 is DFQATT and CDR2 SNEGSKA (reference sequence). With 5 bases removed from V and 0 bases from J, the gap between germline ends came to 14 bases. CDR3 length equals 14 residues. The CDR3 loop is CSARGPRGSYEQYF. DNA of the CDR3: TGCAGTGCTCGTGGACCCCGGGGCTCCTACGAGCAGTACTTC.

This chain connects TRBV7-8 to TRBJ2-1; 10 bases fit TRBD2. Germline trimming cut 4 bases from V and 11 bases from J; bases unmatched to any gene: 11. This CDR3 is 15 amino acids long. CDR1 SGHVS and CDR2 FQNEAQ come from the germline V gene. The CDR3 here is CASSSGLAVVGKQFF. The CDR3 DNA sequence: TGTGCCAGCAGCTCCGGACTAGCGGTCGTAGGGAAGCAGTTCTTC.

This clonotype was counted only a few times. The V call is TRBV7-9, the J call TRBJ2-7; 8 nucleotides align to TRBD1. Germline-derived CDR1 and CDR2 are SEHNR and FQNEAQ (reference sequence). There are 15 residues in the CDR3. Trimming took 5 bases from V and 0 from J; bases not matched to a gene: 6. The CDR3 sequence is CASSGNRGSSYEQYF. The CDR3 region has the DNA TGTGCCAGCAGCGGAAACAGGGGGAGCTCCTACGAGCAGTACTTC.

This clonotype was observed many times. The chain is built from TRBV12-3 or TRBV12-4 and TRBJ2-3; 10 bases align to TRBD1. Unmatched junction bases numbered 5, after V lost 6 bases and J lost 2 bases. The length of the CDR3 is 15 residues. CDR3 protein: CASRLDRGVTDTQYF. In DNA form, the CDR3 reads TGTGCCAGCAGACTGGACAGGGGGGTCACAGATACGCAGTATTTT.